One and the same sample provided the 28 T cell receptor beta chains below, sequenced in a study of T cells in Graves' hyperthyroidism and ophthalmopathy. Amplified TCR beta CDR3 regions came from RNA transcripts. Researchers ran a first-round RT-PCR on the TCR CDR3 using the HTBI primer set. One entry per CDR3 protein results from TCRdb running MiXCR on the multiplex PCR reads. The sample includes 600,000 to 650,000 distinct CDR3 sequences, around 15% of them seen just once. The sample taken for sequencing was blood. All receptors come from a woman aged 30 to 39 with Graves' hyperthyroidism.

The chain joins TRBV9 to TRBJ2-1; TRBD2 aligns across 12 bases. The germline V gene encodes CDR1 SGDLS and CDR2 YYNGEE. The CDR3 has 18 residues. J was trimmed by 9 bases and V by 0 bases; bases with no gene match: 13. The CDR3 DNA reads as TGTGCCAGCAGCGTAGCTACGGGGCTAGCGGGAGGGCAGGGTGAGCAGTTCTTC. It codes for CASSVATGLAGGQGEQFF.

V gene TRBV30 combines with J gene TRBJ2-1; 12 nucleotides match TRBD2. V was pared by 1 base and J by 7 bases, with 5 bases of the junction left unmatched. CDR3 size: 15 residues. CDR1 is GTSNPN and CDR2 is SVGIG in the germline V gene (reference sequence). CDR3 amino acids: CAWSARLAGANEQFF. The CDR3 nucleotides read TGTGCCTGGAGTGCCCGACTAGCGGGAGCAAATGAGCAGTTCTTC. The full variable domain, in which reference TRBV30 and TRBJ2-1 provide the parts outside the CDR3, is SQTIHQWPATLVQPVGSPLSLECTVEGTSNPNLYWYRQAAGRGLQLLFYSVGIGQISSEVPQNLSASRPQDRQFILSSKKLLLSDSGFYLCAWSARLAGANEQFFGPGTRLTVL.

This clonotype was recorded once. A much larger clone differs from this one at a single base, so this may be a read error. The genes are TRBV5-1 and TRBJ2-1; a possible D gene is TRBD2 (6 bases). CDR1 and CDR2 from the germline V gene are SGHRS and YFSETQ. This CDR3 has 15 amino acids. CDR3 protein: CASSLARTNYSEQFF. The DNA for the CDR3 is TGCGCCAGCAGCTTGGCCCGGACTAACTACAGTGAGCAGTTCTTC.

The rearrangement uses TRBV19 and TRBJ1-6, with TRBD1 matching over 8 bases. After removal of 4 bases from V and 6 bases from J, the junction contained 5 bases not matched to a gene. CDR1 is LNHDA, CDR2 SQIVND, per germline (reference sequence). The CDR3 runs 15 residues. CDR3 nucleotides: TGTGCCAGTAGTACCCAGGGGGCGAGTAATTCACCCCTCCACTTT. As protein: CASSTQGASNSPLHF.

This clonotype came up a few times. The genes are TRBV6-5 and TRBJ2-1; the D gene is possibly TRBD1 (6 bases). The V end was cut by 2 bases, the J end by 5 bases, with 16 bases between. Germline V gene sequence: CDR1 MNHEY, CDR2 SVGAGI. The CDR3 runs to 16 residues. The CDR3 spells CASSYPLQGFNNEQFF. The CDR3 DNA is TGTGCCAGCAGTTACCCACTACAGGGATTCAACAATGAGCAGTTCTTC.

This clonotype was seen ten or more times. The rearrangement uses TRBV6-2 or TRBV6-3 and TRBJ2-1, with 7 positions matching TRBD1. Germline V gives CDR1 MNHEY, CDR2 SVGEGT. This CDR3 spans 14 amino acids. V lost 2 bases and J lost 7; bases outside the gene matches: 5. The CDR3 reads CASSYGTEGNEQFF. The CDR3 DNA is TGTGCCAGCAGTTACGGGACAGAGGGTAATGAGCAGTTCTTC.

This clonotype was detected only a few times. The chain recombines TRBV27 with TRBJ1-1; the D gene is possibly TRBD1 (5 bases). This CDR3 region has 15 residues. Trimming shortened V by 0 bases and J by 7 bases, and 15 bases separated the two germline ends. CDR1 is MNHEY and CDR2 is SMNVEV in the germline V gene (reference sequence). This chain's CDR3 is CASSLSGTRLFEAFF. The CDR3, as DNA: TGTGCCAGCAGTTTATCGGGGACCCGTCTTTTTGAAGCTTTCTTT.

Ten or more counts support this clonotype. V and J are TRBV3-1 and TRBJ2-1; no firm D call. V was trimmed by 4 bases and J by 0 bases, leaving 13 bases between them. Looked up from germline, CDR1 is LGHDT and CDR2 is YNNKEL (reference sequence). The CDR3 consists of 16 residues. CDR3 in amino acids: CASSPTSVTSYNEQFF. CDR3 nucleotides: TGTGCCAGCAGCCCGACTTCTGTCACCTCCTACAATGAGCAGTTCTTC.

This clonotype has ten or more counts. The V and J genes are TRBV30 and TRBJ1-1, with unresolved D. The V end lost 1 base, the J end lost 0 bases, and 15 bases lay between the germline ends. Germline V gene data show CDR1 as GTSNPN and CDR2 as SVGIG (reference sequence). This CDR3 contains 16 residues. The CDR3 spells CAWSDTSSVVNTEAFF. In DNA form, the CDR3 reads TGTGCCTGGAGTGATACCTCTTCCGTCGTGAACACTGAAGCTTTCTTT.

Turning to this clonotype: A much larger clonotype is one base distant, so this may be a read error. The CDR3 reads CASGLSGRDYEQYF. DNA of the CDR3: TGTGCCAGCGGCTTGTCAGGCAGGGACTACGAGCAGTACTTC. The genes are TRBV5-6 and TRBJ2-7; a possible D gene is TRBD1 (5 bases). There are 14 residues in the CDR3. CDR1 and CDR2 (germline): SGHDT, YYEEEE.

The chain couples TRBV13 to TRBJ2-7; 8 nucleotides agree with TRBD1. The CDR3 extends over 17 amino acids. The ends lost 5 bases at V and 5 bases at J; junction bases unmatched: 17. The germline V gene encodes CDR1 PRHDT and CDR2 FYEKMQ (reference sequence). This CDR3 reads CASSQGTGGGGIDEQYF. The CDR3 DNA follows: TGTGCCAGCAGCCAGGGGACAGGTGGGGGTGGTATCGACGAGCAGTACTTC.

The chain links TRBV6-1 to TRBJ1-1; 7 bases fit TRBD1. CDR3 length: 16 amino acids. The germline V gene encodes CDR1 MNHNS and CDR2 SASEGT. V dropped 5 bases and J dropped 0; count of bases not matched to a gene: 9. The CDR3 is CASSRGTAIMNTEAFF. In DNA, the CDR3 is TGTGCCAGCAGTAGAGGGACAGCAATCATGAACACTGAAGCTTTCTTT.

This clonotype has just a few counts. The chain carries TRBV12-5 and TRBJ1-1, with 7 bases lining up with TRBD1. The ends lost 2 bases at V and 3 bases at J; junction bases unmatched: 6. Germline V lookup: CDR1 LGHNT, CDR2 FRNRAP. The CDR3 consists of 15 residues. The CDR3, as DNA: TGTGCTAGTGGTTTGACCAGACAGGGACACACTGAAGCTTTCTTT. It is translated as CASGLTRQGHTEAFF. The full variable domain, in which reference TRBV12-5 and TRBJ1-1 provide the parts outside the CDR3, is DARVTQTPRHKVTEMGQEVTMRCQPILGHNTVFWYRQTMMQGLELLAYFRNRAPLDDSGMPKDRFSAEMPDATLATLKIQPSEPRDSAVYFCASGLTRQGHTEAFFGQGTRLTVV.

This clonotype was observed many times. The CDR3 region has the DNA TGTGCCAGCAGCTTAAGCACAGAGGCCTACGAGCAGTACTTC. It codes for CASSLSTEAYEQYF. The chain carries TRBV11-2 and TRBJ2-7; no clear D gene. From germline, CDR1 is SGHAT and CDR2 FQNNGV. The CDR3 sequence is 14 residues long. Trimming removed 2 bases at V and 2 bases at J, with 10 bases between.

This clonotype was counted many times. The CDR3 protein is CASSLPGQGTEQFF. The CDR3 bases are TGTGCCAGCAGTTTACCGGGACAGGGTACAGAGCAGTTCTTC. The chain links TRBV28 to TRBJ2-1; 9 positions match TRBD1. Germline-derived CDR1 and CDR2 are MDHEN and SYDVKM. J was trimmed by 10 bases and V by 2 bases; bases with no gene match: 6. This CDR3 is built from 14 residues.

The CDR3 DNA sequence: TGTGCCAGCAGCTTCGGGGTTGGTGAGCAGTTCTTC. As protein: CASSFGVGEQFF. This chain joins TRBV13 and TRBJ2-1, with D possibly TRBD2 on 5 matching bases. Germline lookup yields CDR1 PRHDT and CDR2 FYEKMQ (reference sequence). The CDR3 covers 12 residues. Trimming shortened V by 3 bases and J by 9 bases, and 9 bases separated the two germline ends.

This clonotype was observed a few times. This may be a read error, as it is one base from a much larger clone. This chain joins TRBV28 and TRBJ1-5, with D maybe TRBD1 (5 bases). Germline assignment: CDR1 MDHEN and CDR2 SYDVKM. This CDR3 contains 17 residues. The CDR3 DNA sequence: TGTGCCGGCAGTTTGGGGGTTGCCGAAACCTCCAATCAGCCCCAGCATTTT. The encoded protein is CAGSLGVAETSNQPQHF.

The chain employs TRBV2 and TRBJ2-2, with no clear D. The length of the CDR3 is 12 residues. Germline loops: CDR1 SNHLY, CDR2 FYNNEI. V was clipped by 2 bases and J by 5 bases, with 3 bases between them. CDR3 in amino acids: CASSETTGELFF. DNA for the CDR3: TGTGCCAGCAGTGAAACTACCGGGGAGCTGTTTTTT.

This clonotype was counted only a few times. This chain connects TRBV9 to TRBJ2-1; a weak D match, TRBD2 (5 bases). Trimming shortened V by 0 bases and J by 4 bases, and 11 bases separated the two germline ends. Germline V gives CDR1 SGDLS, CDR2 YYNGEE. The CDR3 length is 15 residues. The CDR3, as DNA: TGTGCCAGCAGCGTAGTGGCGGGTCCTTACAATGAGCAGTTCTTC. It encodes CASSVVAGPYNEQFF. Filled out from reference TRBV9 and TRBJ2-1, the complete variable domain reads DSGVTQTPKHLITATGQRVTLRCSPRSGDLSVYWYQQSLDQGLQFLIQYYNGEERAKGNILERFSAQQFPDLHSELNLSSLELGDSALYFCASSVVAGPYNEQFFGPGTRLTVL.

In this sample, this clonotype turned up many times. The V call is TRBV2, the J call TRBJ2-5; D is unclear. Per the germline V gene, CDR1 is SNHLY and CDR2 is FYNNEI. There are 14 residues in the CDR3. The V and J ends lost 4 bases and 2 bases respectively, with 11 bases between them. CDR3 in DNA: TGTGCCAGCAGTGTCTGGATAGGACAAGAGACCCAGTACTTC. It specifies CASSVWIGQETQYF.

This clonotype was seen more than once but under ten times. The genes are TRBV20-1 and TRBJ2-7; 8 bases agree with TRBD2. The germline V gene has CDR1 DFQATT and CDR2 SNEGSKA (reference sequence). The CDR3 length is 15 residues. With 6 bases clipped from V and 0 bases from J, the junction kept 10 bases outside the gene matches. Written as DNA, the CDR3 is TGCAGTGCCTACCGAGCCAGCGGGAGCTCCTACGAGCAGTACTTC. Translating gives CSAYRASGSSYEQYF.

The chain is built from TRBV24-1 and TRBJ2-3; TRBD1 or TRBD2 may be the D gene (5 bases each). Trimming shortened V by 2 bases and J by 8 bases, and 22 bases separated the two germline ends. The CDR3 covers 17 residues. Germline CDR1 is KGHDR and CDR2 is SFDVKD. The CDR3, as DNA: TGTGCCACCAGTGATTACAGCAGTACGGGGTCCAGGGTTACGCAGTATTTT. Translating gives CATSDYSSTGSRVTQYF.

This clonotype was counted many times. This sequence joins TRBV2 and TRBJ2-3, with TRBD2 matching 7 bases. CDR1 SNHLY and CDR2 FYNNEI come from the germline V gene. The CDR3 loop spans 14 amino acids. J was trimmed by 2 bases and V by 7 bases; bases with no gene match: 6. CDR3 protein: CASTSGANTDTQYF. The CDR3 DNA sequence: TGTGCCAGCACCAGCGGGGCGAACACAGATACGCAGTATTTT.

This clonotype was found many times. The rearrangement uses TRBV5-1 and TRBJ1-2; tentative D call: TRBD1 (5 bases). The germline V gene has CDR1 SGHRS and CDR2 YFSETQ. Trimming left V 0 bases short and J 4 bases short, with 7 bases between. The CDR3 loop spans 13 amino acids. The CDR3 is CASSLAGSYGYTF. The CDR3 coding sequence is TGCGCCAGCAGCTTGGCAGGGTCCTATGGCTACACCTTC. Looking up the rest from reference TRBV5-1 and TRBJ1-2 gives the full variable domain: KAGVTQTPRYLIKTRGQQVTLSCSPISGHRSVSWYQQTPGQGLQFLFEYFSETQRNKGNFPGRFSGRQFSNSRSEMNVSTLELGDSALYLCASSLAGSYGYTFGSGTRLTVV.

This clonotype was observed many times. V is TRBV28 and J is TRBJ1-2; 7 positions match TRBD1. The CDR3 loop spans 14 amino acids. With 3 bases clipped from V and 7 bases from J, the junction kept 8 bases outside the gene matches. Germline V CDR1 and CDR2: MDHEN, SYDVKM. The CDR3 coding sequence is TGTGCCAGCAGTTTCTCAAGGGGGCGACGTGGCTACACCTTC. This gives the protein CASSFSRGRRGYTF.

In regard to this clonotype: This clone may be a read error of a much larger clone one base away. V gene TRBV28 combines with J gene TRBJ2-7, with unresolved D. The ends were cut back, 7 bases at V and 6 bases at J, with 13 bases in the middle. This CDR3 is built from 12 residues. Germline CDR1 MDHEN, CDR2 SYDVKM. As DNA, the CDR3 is TGTGCCAGCAATTTCCAACCCTGCGAGCAGTACTTC. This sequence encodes CASNFQPCEQYF.

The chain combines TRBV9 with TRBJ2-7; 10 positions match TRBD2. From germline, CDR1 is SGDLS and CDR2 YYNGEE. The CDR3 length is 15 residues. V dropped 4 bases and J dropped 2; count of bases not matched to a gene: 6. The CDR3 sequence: CASSIQSGRAYEQYF. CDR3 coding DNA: TGTGCCAGCAGCATACAAAGCGGGAGGGCCTACGAGCAGTACTTC.

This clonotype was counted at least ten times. This CDR3 is CASSAYRLVGGELFF. In DNA form, the CDR3 reads TGTGCCAGCAGTGCTTATCGACTAGTGGGCGGGGAGCTGTTTTTT. The chain uses TRBV2 and TRBJ2-2, with a weak D call TRBD2 (6 bases). This CDR3 is 15 amino acids long. Trimming removed 4 bases from V and 7 bases from J, with 16 bases in between. CDR1 and CDR2 (germline): SNHLY, FYNNEI.